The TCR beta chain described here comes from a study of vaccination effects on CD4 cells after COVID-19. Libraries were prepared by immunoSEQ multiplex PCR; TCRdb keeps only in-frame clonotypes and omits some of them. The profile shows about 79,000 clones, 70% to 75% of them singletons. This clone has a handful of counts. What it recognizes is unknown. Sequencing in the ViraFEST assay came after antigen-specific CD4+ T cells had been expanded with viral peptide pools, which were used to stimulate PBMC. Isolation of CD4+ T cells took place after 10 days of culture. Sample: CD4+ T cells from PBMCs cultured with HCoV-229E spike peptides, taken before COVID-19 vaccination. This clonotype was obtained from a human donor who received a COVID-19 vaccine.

The chain's CDR3 is CASSLRENTEAFF. As DNA, the CDR3 is TGTGCCAGCAGCTTGAGGGAGAACACTGAAGCTTTCTTT. The rearrangement joins TRBV7-2 to TRBJ1-1, with D hard to call. The CDR3 has 13 residues. CDR1 is SGHTA, CDR2 FQGNSA, per germline. V was cut by 3 bases and J by 1 base, with 6 bases left in between.